The subject of this entry is one TCR beta chain. These data are taken from a study of identical twins. Trimming at V came to 1 base and at J to 12 bases, leaving 15 bases not matched to a gene. In germline, CDR1 is SGHDN, CDR2 FVKESK. This CDR3 spans 16 amino acids. A template switching step contributed a universal primer site, while unique molecular identifiers were present in the cDNA. TCRdb redid the calling of the 5' RACE reads with MiXCR, one entry per CDR3 protein. Of around 1.7 million distinct CDR3 sequences listed, about 31% are singletons. The specimen was cord blood. This receptor was identified in a newborn girl in good health. The V gene is TRBV14, the J gene TRBJ2-1, with 7 bases lining up with TRBD2. The CDR3 loop reads CASSQARLARAHRQFF. In DNA, the CDR3 is TGTGCCAGCAGCCAAGCCCGACTAGCCCGGGCCCATCGGCAGTTCTTC.